This T cell receptor beta chain was recorded in a study of blood T cell repertoires in COVID-19. On the study more broadly: Some COVID-19 samples were acute and others convalescent; all came from the United States, Italy and Spain. Sources were T cells, B-cell-depleted T cells, or PBMCs; the material itself was cDNA or gDNA.

In the authors' methods: Estimated nucleated cell counts came from reference gene primer amplification. Assay used: immunoSEQ multiplex PCR; TCRdb lists only in-frame clones, some missing. From that table come the V and J calls and clone size; the DNA was used to work out D and trimming. The sample includes fewer than 300,000 clones, 70% to 85% seen only once; the top ten take about 1.6%. Germline V gene lookup returns CDR1 SGHNT and CDR2 YYREEE (reference sequence). Trimming removed 4 bases from V and 7 bases from J; junction bases left unmatched: 9. The CDR3 has 16 amino acids. This TCR was recovered from a human donor with COVID-19, enrolled during active disease. The donor label of this sample is uncertain. The sample taken for sequencing was peripheral blood. The chain has TRBV5-4 and TRBJ2-7; 15 nucleotides match TRBD2. CDR3 residues: CASSPRTSGRAQEQYF. The DNA for the CDR3 is TGTGCCAGCAGCCCGCGGACTAGCGGGAGGGCCCAGGAGCAGTACTTC. Complete variable domain (other parts from reference TRBV5-4 and TRBJ2-7): ETGVTQSPTHLIKTRGQQVTLRCSSQSGHNTVSWYQQALGQGPQFIFQYYREEENGRGNFPPRFSGLQFPNYSSELNVNALELDDSALYLCASSPRTSGRAQEQYFGPGTRLTVT.